One and the same sample provided the 10 T cell receptor beta chains below, sequenced in a study of cytomegalovirus exposure and HLA in healthy donors. The PCR used 60 Vbeta and 13 Jbeta primers. The data were produced by immunoSEQ multiplex PCR, yet TCRdb's version contains in-frame clones alone and is incomplete. In the table there are around 210,000 clones, roughly 81% of which are singletons. The sample comprised PBMCs. These receptors came from a girl under 10 years old in good health and CMV-seronegative.

The J gene is TRBJ2-1, the V gene TRBV6-5, with 7 bases fitting TRBD1. V trimming: 6 bases; J trimming: 6 bases; junction bases outside the gene matches: 5. Germline-derived CDR1 and CDR2 are MNHEY and SVGAGI. The length of the CDR3 is 13 residues. In nucleotides, the CDR3 is TGTGCCAGCAGGGACAGGTTGGTCAATGAGCAGTTCTTC. Translating gives CASRDRLVNEQFF.

The V call is TRBV6-1, the J call TRBJ2-1, with 7 nucleotides matching TRBD2. In germline, CDR1 is MNHNS, CDR2 SASEGT. V lost 6 bases, J lost 13 bases, and 3 bases stayed unmatched. CDR3 length equals 10 residues. This chain's CDR3 is CASRQAGQFF. CDR3 bases: TGTGCCAGCAGGCAAGCGGGACAGTTCTTC.

This clone was seen more than once but under ten times. This chain uses TRBV23-1 with TRBJ1-4; 7 nucleotides align to TRBD1. TRBV23-1 qualifies as an ORF whose function is uncertain. The CDR3 runs 16 residues. Trimming took 6 bases from V and 3 from J; bases not matched to a gene: 10. The chain's CDR3 is CASRGTAPVPNEKLFF. The CDR3 DNA is TGCGCCAGCAGGGGGACAGCCCCCGTGCCTAATGAAAAACTGTTTTTT.

This chain joins TRBV29-1 and TRBJ2-7; a possible D gene is TRBD2 (6 bases). In germline, CDR1 is SQVTM, CDR2 ANQGSEA. V was cut by 4 bases and J by 0 bases, with 10 bases left in between. The CDR3 has 13 residues. The chain's CDR3 is CSVGGVGSYEQYF. Written as DNA, the CDR3 is TGCAGCGTTGGGGGGGTGGGCTCCTACGAGCAGTACTTC.

J is TRBJ2-3 and V is TRBV5-1; the match to TRBD2 covers 9 bases. The V gene's germline CDR1 is SGHRS and CDR2 YFSETQ. This CDR3 contains 16 residues. The V and J ends lost 4 bases and 0 bases, in that order; junction bases with no gene match: 6. CDR3 sequence reads: CASSAASGTSTDTQYF. CDR3 DNA sequence: TGCGCCAGCAGCGCCGCTAGCGGGACCAGCACAGATACGCAGTATTTT.

The chain recombines TRBV2 with TRBJ2-2; 8 nucleotides agree with TRBD1. Germline trimming cut 3 bases from V and 4 bases from J; bases unmatched to any gene: 7. CDR3 length equals 16 residues. Germline loops: CDR1 SNHLY, CDR2 FYNNEI. DNA for the CDR3: TGTGCCAGCAGTGAGAGGCGAACAGGGGGCACCGGGGAGCTGTTTTTT. It specifies CASSERRTGGTGELFF.

V and J are TRBV19 and TRBJ2-7; tentative D call: TRBD1 (6 bases). This CDR3 region has 15 residues. Per the germline V gene, CDR1 is LNHDA and CDR2 is SQIVND (reference sequence). V gave up 3 bases and J gave up 4 bases, with 16 bases separating them. CDR3 DNA: TGTGCCAGTAGTATTCAACCGGGACACCTATACGAGCAGTACTTC. The encoded protein is CASSIQPGHLYEQYF.

This clone showed up just a few times. J is TRBJ2-3 and V is TRBV7-6; 8 positions agree with TRBD2. The length of the CDR3 is 18 residues. Germline V gene sequence: CDR1 SGHVS, CDR2 FNYEAQ. Trimming cost V 3 bases and J 2 bases; bases outside gene matches: 13. The CDR3 coding sequence is TGTGCCAGCAGCTTCGCGACTAGCGATCCGGGGGACACAGATACGCAGTATTTT. It codes for CASSFATSDPGDTDTQYF.

This clone was seen a single time. The chain recombines TRBV30 with TRBJ2-3; 12 positions match TRBD2. V dropped 5 bases and J dropped 3; count of bases not matched to a gene: 9. The germline gives CDR1 GTSNPN, CDR2 SVGIG (reference sequence). This CDR3 is 16 amino acids long. The CDR3 nucleotides read TGTGCCTGGGCCGGTAAACTAGCGGGGGGTACAGATACGCAGTATTTT. Protein product: CAWAGKLAGGTDTQYF. The variable domain in full, completed from reference TRBV30 and TRBJ2-3, reads SQTIHQWPATLVQPVGSPLSLECTVEGTSNPNLYWYRQAAGRGLQLLFYSVGIGQISSEVPQNLSASRPQDRQFILSSKKLLLSDSGFYLCAWAGKLAGGTDTQYFGPGTRLTVL.

V gene TRBV5-1 combines with J gene TRBJ2-7; possible D gene TRBD1, 6 bases. This CDR3 is built from 13 residues. Germline CDR1 SGHRS, CDR2 YFSETQ. V lost 4 bases to trimming and J lost 2 bases, with 10 bases between them. This CDR3 is CASSTGQPYEQYF. The CDR3 DNA follows: TGCGCCAGCAGCACCGGACAGCCCTACGAGCAGTACTTC. Drawing the rest from reference TRBV5-1 and TRBJ2-7, the complete variable domain is KAGVTQTPRYLIKTRGQQVTLSCSPISGHRSVSWYQQTPGQGLQFLFEYFSETQRNKGNFPGRFSGRQFSNSRSEMNVSTLELGDSALYLCASSTGQPYEQYFGPGTRLTVT.